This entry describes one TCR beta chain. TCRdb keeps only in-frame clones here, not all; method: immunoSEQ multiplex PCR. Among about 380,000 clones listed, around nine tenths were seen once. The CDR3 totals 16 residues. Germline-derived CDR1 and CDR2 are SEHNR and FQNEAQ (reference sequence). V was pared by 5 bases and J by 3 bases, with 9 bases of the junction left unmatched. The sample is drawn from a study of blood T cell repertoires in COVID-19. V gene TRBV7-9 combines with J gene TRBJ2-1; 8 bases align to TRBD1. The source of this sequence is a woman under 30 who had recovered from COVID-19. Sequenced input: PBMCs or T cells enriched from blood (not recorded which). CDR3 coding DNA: TGTGCCAGCAGCAAAGAACAGGGGGGTTTCTACAATGAGCAGTTCTTC. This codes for CASSKEQGGFYNEQFF.